These 6 T cell receptor beta chains were all obtained from the same sample, sequenced in a study of OX40 agonist ivuxolimab in advanced cancers. TCRdb's copy holds only in-frame clones and misses some; the assay was immunoSEQ multiplex PCR. The data hold more than 55,000 clones, with under 95% observed a single time. The source was CD4+ or CD8+ T cells sorted from blood, collected in a trial of the OX40 agonist ivuxolimab. Receptors were obtained from an adult with an advanced solid tumor such as melanoma, head and neck, liver or kidney cancer.

The J gene is TRBJ2-3, the V gene TRBV7-3; D gene uncertain. The CDR3 is 14 amino acids. Trimming cost V 2 bases and J 4 bases, with 10 bases left between them. The V gene's germline CDR1 is SGHTA and CDR2 FQGTGA. As DNA, the CDR3 is TGTGCCAGCAGCTTACGCCGCCCCCCAGATACGCAGTATTTT. Translated: CASSLRRPPDTQYF.

The chain combines TRBV7-2 with TRBJ1-1, with no clear D. The V and J ends lost 5 bases and 0 bases respectively, with 13 bases between them. Germline V gene sequence: CDR1 SGHTA, CDR2 FQGNSA. The CDR3 is 15 amino acids. The DNA of the CDR3 is TGTGCCAGCAGCCCGGGCCCAAACTTGAACACTGAAGCTTTCTTT. This sequence encodes CASSPGPNLNTEAFF.

The rearrangement uses TRBV19 and TRBJ2-1; TRBD2 aligns across 9 bases. The CDR3 extends over 16 amino acids. Germline V CDR1 and CDR2: LNHDA, SQIVND (reference sequence). V was pared by 7 bases and J by 3 bases, with 10 bases of the junction left unmatched. CDR3 coding DNA: TGTGCCAGTACCAGCGGACTAGCGAATAACTACAATGAGCAGTTCTTC. Amino acid sequence: CASTSGLANNYNEQFF. Supplemented by reference TRBV19 and TRBJ2-1, the full variable domain reads DGGITQSPKYLFRKEGQNVTLSCEQNLNHDAMYWYRQDPGQGLRLIYYSQIVNDFQKGDIAEGYSVSREKKESFPLTVTSAQKNPTAFYLCASTSGLANNYNEQFFGPGTRLTVL.

The chain couples TRBV7-3 to TRBJ2-4; D is perhaps TRBD1 (6 bases). Deletions cut 5 bases from V and 2 bases from J, with 19 bases between. Looked up from germline, CDR1 is SGHTA and CDR2 is FQGTGA. CDR3 length: 17 residues. The CDR3 region has the DNA TGTGCCAGCAGCCACCTCGGAGAGGGACAAACCAAAAACATTCAGTACTTC. Translating it yields CASSHLGEGQTKNIQYF.

This chain connects TRBV6-5 to TRBJ1-1; D uncertain. The V end lost 5 bases, the J end lost 7 bases, and 8 bases lay between the germline ends. Germline lookup yields CDR1 MNHEY and CDR2 SVGAGI. This CDR3 comprises 11 residues. This CDR3 is CASSGSDEAFF. CDR3 sequence (DNA): TGTGCCAGCAGTGGGTCGGATGAAGCTTTCTTT.

The V and J genes are TRBV2 and TRBJ2-5, with D possibly called TRBD1 or TRBD2 (5 bases each). Trimming left V 5 bases short and J 1 base short, with 11 bases between. CDR1 and CDR2 from the germline V gene are SNHLY and FYNNEI. CDR3 size: 14 residues. The CDR3 DNA sequence: TGTGCCAGCAGTACCGGGACCCTCCAAGAGACCCAGTACTTC. It is translated as CASSTGTLQETQYF.